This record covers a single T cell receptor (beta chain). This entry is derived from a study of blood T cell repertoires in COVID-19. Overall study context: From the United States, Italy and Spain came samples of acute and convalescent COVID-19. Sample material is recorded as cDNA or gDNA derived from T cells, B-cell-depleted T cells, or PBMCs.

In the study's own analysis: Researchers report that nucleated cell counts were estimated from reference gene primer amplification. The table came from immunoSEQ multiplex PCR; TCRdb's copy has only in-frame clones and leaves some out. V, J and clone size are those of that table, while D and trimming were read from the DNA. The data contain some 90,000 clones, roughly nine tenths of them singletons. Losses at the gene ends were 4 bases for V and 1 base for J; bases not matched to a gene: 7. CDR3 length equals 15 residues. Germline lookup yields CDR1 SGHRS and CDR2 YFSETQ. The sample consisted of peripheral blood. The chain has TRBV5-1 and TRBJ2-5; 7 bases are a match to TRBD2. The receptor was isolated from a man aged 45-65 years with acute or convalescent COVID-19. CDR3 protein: CASSVGTKAQETQYF. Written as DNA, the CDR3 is TGCGCCAGCAGCGTTGGGACTAAAGCCCAAGAGACCCAGTACTTC.